The 22 T cell receptor beta chains listed next were all sequenced from one sample in a study of blood T cell repertoires in COVID-19. The protocol was immunoSEQ multiplex PCR, while the TCRdb copy is restricted to in-frame clones and leaves out a portion. The sample includes approximately 250,000 clones, about 91% of them seen just once. The sample was PBMCs or T cells enriched from blood (not recorded which). The source is a man aged 35 to 55 who had been exposed to COVID-19.

This clone is a singleton in its sample. The V call is TRBV28, the J call TRBJ2-7; perhaps TRBD1 as D (5 bases). The CDR3 runs to 15 residues. With 4 bases removed from V and 0 bases from J, the gap between germline ends came to 13 bases. Germline assignment: CDR1 MDHEN and CDR2 SYDVKM. The CDR3, as DNA: TGTGCCAGCAGTTCCTCAGGGAAACTCTCCTACGAGCAGTACTTC. Its translation is CASSSSGKLSYEQYF.

The rearrangement links TRBV9 to TRBJ2-2; 9 positions match TRBD1. CDR3 length: 16 residues. With V trimmed by 2 bases and J by 6 bases, 8 bases remained unmatched. From germline, CDR1 is SGDLS and CDR2 YYNGEE. Here the CDR3 reads CASSVLGTGNAGELFF. CDR3 coding DNA: TGTGCCAGCAGCGTCCTCGGGACAGGGAATGCCGGGGAGCTGTTTTTT. The whole variable domain, remainder taken from reference TRBV9 and TRBJ2-2, is DSGVTQTPKHLITATGQRVTLRCSPRSGDLSVYWYQQSLDQGLQFLIQYYNGEERAKGNILERFSAQQFPDLHSELNLSSLELGDSALYFCASSVLGTGNAGELFFGEGSRLTVL.

This chain uses TRBV7-3 with TRBJ2-7, with 9 bases aligning to TRBD2. There are 15 residues in the CDR3. Germline V gene data show CDR1 as SGHTA and CDR2 as FQGTGA. V was clipped by 2 bases and J by 2 bases; unmatched bases: 4. This CDR3 is CASSLSAGGPYEQYF. Here the CDR3 DNA reads TGTGCCAGCAGCTTATCTGCGGGAGGGCCCTACGAGCAGTACTTC.

The chain joins TRBV6-5 to TRBJ2-1, with 8 bases identical to TRBD2. The CDR3 length is 13 residues. V dropped 4 bases and J dropped 7; count of bases not matched to a gene: 3. The V gene's germline CDR1 is MNHEY and CDR2 SVGAGI. The CDR3 DNA sequence: TGTGCCAGCAGTTCCGGGACTAGAAATGAGCAGTTCTTC. This sequence encodes CASSSGTRNEQFF.

This chain links TRBV6-5 with TRBJ1-1, with 7 bases fitting TRBD1. Germline V gives CDR1 MNHEY, CDR2 SVGAGI. The trim removed 1 base at V and 1 base at J, leaving 6 bases unmatched. The CDR3 consists of 16 residues. The CDR3 is CASSYYWGQQNTEAFF. The CDR3 DNA follows: TGTGCCAGCAGTTACTATTGGGGACAGCAGAACACTGAAGCTTTCTTT.

This rearrangement joins TRBV7-9 to TRBJ2-7; TRBD1 might be the D (6 bases). Germline-derived CDR1 and CDR2 are SEHNR and FQNEAQ (reference sequence). The CDR3 totals 14 residues. Trimming left V 2 bases short and J 2 bases short, with 10 bases between. The CDR3 DNA reads TGTGCCAGCAGCTTAATTGGACAGACCTACGAGCAGTACTTC. Its protein product is CASSLIGQTYEQYF. Full variable domain (missing parts from reference TRBV7-9 and TRBJ2-7): DTGVSQNPRHKITKRGQNVTFRCDPISEHNRLYWYRQTLGQGPEFLTYFQNEAQLEKSRLLSDRFSAERPKGSFSTLEIQRTEQGDSAMYLCASSLIGQTYEQYFGPGTRLTVT.

This rearrangement joins TRBV11-3 to TRBJ2-3; D is uncertain. Per germline, CDR1 SGHNT and CDR2 YENEEA. With 5 bases removed from V and 2 bases from J, the gap between germline ends came to 20 bases. The CDR3 runs 17 residues. Here the CDR3 DNA reads TGTGCCAGCAGCCCTACCCCGGTCGCGAGGCACACAGATACGCAGTATTTT. It yields the protein CASSPTPVARHTDTQYF.

The V gene is TRBV5-1, the J gene TRBJ1-3; D unresolved. Trimming cost V 1 base and J 0 bases, with 11 bases left between them. Germline values: CDR1 SGHRS, CDR2 YFSETQ. This CDR3 is 16 amino acids long. This CDR3 reads CASSLSELSSGNTIYF. The CDR3 DNA sequence: TGCGCCAGCAGCTTGAGTGAGCTTAGCTCTGGAAACACCATATATTTT.

The chain couples TRBV6-5 to TRBJ1-1; 7 bases match TRBD1. The trim removed 6 bases at V and 0 bases at J, leaving 7 bases unmatched. The CDR3 has 15 residues. CDR1 and CDR2 (germline): MNHEY, SVGAGI. CDR3 sequence (DNA): TGTGCCAGCAGAAAAAGGGACAGCTTGAACACTGAAGCTTTCTTT. Protein sequence: CASRKRDSLNTEAFF.

The chain is built from TRBV27 and TRBJ1-5; perhaps TRBD1 as D (5 bases). The ends were cut back, 2 bases at V and 9 bases at J, with 17 bases in the middle. Germline lookup yields CDR1 MNHEY and CDR2 SMNVEV (reference sequence). The CDR3 length is 15 residues. DNA for the CDR3: TGTGCCAGCAGTTTAATTTCCCAAAGGGGTAGGCCCCAGCATTTT. Its translation: CASSLISQRGRPQHF.

This clone has just one count. This chain uses TRBV19 with TRBJ2-3; 8 nucleotides match TRBD1. Looked up from germline, CDR1 is LNHDA and CDR2 is SQIVND (reference sequence). The CDR3 contains 15 residues. V lost 0 bases and J lost 3; bases outside the gene matches: 2. The CDR3 nucleotides read TGTGCCAGTAGTATAGATTACAGGGGGACAGATACGCAGTATTTT. The encoded protein is CASSIDYRGTDTQYF.

The V gene is TRBV13, the J gene TRBJ2-3; 14 bases fit TRBD2. The V and J ends lost 5 bases and 0 bases, in that order; junction bases with no gene match: 1. In germline, CDR1 is PRHDT, CDR2 FYEKMQ (reference sequence). There are 16 residues in the CDR3. This CDR3 is CASSGLAGGSTDTQYF. CDR3 sequence (DNA): TGTGCCAGCAGCGGACTAGCGGGAGGTAGCACAGATACGCAGTATTTT.

This sequence joins TRBV27 and TRBJ2-2; TRBD2 matches 7 bases. Per the germline V gene, CDR1 is MNHEY and CDR2 is SMNVEV (reference sequence). The CDR3 runs to 14 residues. V gave up 8 bases and J gave up 2 bases; unmatched junction bases: 5. The CDR3 sequence: CASGRADNTGELFF. CDR3 coding DNA: TGTGCCAGCGGGAGGGCCGACAACACCGGGGAGCTGTTTTTT.

This chain links TRBV11-3 with TRBJ1-2; D call uncertain. Germline CDR1 SGHNT, CDR2 YENEEA. The V and J ends lost 9 bases and 1 base respectively, with 12 bases between them. The CDR3 loop spans 13 amino acids. The DNA for the CDR3 is TGTGCCAGTTCGGACGAGGGTAACTATGGCTACACCTTC. Protein sequence: CASSDEGNYGYTF.

The chain has TRBV7-9 and TRBJ1-3; D might be TRBD1 (6 bases). CDR3 length: 16 residues. Trimming stripped 5 bases from V and 0 bases from J, with 14 bases between. Germline V gives CDR1 SEHNR, CDR2 FQNEAQ (reference sequence). The CDR3, as DNA: TGTGCCAGCAGCCCGGATAGGGGGTACTCTGGAAACACCATATATTTT. Protein: CASSPDRGYSGNTIYF.

This clone was observed a single time. The J gene is TRBJ2-7, the V gene TRBV12-3 or TRBV12-4; D remains unclear. The CDR3 runs to 13 residues. Trimming removed 2 bases from V and 3 bases from J, with 8 bases in between. CDR3 sequence (DNA): TGTGCCAGCAGTTTATCACAGTTCTACGAGCAGTACTTC. It translates to CASSLSQFYEQYF.

The rearrangement uses TRBV20-1 and TRBJ1-6; D is unclear. Germline V CDR1 and CDR2: DFQATT, SNEGSKA (reference sequence). V was shortened by 4 bases and J by 6 bases, with 4 bases between the two germline ends. The CDR3 totals 11 residues. The CDR3 region has the DNA TGCAGTGCTATCGGTAATTCACCCCTCCACTTT. This translates into CSAIGNSPLHF.

This chain connects TRBV6-1 to TRBJ1-1; 9 positions match TRBD1. CDR3 length equals 14 residues. Germline CDR1 and CDR2: MNHNS and SASEGT. V trimming: 3 bases; J trimming: 10 bases; junction bases outside the gene matches: 9. The CDR3 sequence: CASSDLGQGSSAFF. For the CDR3, the DNA is TGTGCCAGCAGTGATTTGGGACAGGGTTCGTCAGCTTTCTTT.

The V and J genes are TRBV5-4 and TRBJ2-7; 9 bases map to TRBD1. The germline CDR1 and CDR2 sequences are SGHNT and YYREEE (reference sequence). The length of the CDR3 is 15 residues. Trimming cost V 1 base and J 4 bases; bases outside gene matches: 6. The DNA of the CDR3 is TGTGCCAGCAGCTTGAGGCCGGGACAGGGATACGAGCAGTACTTC. Translation gives CASSLRPGQGYEQYF.

This rearrangement joins TRBV30 to TRBJ2-3, with 12 bases that match TRBD2. The germline V gene has CDR1 GTSNPN and CDR2 SVGIG (reference sequence). J was trimmed by 0 bases and V by 3 bases; bases with no gene match: 10. The CDR3 has 18 residues. DNA for the CDR3: TGTGCCTGGAGATACCCCTTTGGGACTAGCGGGAGCACAGATACGCAGTATTTT. It specifies CAWRYPFGTSGSTDTQYF.

The chain has TRBV14 and TRBJ1-3, with D uncertain. Germline V CDR1 and CDR2: SGHDN, FVKESK. V gave up 0 bases and J gave up 0 bases, with 18 bases separating them. The CDR3 consists of 19 residues. The CDR3, as DNA: TGTGCCAGCAGCCAAGAAAGAATCTTTGACTTCCACTCTGGAAACACCATATATTTT. It yields the protein CASSQERIFDFHSGNTIYF.

The chain joins TRBV9 to TRBJ2-1, with 9 bases fitting TRBD2. Germline CDR1 reads SGDLS; CDR2 reads YYNGEE. The V gene end was trimmed by 3 bases and the J gene end by 5 bases; junction bases not matched to a gene: 18. The CDR3 is made up of 19 amino acids. CDR3 DNA sequence: TGTGCCAGCAGCGGCTGGGTAGCGGGAGACCTTCGGACTAACAATGAGCAGTTCTTC. Residues: CASSGWVAGDLRTNNEQFF.